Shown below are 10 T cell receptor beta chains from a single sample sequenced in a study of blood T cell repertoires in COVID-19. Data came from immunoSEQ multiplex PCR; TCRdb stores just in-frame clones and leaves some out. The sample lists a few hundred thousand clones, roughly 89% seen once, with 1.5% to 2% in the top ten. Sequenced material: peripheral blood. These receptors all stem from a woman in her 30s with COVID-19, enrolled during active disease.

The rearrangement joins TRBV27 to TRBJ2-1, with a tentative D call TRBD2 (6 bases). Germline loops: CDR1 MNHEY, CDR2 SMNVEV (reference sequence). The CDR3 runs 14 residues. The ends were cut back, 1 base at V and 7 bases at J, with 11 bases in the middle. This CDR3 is CASSLYPGRNEQFF. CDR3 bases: TGTGCCAGCAGTTTATATCCGGGGAGGAATGAGCAGTTCTTC.

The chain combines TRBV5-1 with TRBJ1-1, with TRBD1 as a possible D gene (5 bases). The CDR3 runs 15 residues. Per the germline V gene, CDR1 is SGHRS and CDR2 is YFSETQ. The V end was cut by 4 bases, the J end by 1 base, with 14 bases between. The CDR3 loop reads CASSPEEGWNTEAFF. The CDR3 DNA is TGCGCCAGCAGCCCCGAGGAGGGGTGGAACACTGAAGCTTTCTTT.

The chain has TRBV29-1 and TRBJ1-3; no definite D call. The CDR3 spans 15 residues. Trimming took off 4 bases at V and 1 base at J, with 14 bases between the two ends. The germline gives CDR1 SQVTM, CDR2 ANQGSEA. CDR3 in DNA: TGCAGCGTTGTCCTTAGGAGTTCGTCTGGAAACACCATATATTTT. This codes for CSVVLRSSSGNTIYF.

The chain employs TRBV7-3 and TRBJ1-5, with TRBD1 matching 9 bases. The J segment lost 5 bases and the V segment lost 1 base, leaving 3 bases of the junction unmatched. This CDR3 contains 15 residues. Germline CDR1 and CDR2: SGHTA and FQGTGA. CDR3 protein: CASSLRGQGHQPQHF. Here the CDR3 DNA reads TGTGCCAGCAGCTTAAGGGGACAGGGCCATCAGCCCCAGCATTTT. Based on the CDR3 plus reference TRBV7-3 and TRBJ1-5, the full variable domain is GAGVSQTPSNKVTEKGKYVELRCDPISGHTALYWYRQSLGQGPEFLIYFQGTGAADDSGLPNDRFFAVRPEGSVSTLKIQRTERGDSAVYLCASSLRGQGHQPQHFGDGTRLSIL.

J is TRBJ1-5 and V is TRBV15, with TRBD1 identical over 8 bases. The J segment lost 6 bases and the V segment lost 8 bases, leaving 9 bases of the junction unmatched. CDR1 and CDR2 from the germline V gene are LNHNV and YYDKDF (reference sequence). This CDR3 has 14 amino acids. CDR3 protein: CATGASRGRQPQHF. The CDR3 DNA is TGTGCCACCGGAGCTAGCAGGGGGCGTCAGCCCCAGCATTTT.

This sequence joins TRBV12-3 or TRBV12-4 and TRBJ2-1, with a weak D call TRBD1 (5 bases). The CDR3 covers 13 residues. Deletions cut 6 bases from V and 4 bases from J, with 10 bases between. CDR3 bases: TGTGCCAGCAGCCGCGGACAATACAATGAGCAGTTCTTC. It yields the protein CASSRGQYNEQFF.

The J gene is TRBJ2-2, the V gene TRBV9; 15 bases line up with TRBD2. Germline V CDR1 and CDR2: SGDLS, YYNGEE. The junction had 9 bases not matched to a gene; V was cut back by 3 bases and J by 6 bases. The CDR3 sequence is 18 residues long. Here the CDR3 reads CASSAGTSGGPGAGELFF. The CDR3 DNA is TGTGCCAGCAGCGCCGGGACTAGCGGGGGGCCAGGGGCCGGGGAGCTGTTTTTT.

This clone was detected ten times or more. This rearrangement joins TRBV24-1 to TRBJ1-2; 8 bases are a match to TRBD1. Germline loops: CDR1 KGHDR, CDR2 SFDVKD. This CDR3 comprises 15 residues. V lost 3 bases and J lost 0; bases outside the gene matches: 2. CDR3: CATSDAGQANYGYTF. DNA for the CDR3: TGTGCCACCAGTGATGCGGGACAGGCTAACTATGGCTACACCTTC.

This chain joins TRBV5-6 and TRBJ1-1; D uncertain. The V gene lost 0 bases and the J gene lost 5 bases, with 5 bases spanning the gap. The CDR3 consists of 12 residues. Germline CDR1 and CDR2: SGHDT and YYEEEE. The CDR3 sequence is CASSLAQTEAFF. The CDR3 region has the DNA TGTGCCAGCAGCTTGGCTCAGACTGAAGCTTTCTTT.

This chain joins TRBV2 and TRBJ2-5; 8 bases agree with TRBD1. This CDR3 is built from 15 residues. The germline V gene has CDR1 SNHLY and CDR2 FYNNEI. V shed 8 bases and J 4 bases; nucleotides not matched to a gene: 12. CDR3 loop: CASALGTGVGETQYF. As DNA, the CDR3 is TGTGCCAGCGCTCTCGGGACAGGCGTGGGAGAGACCCAGTACTTC.